This T cell receptor beta chain was retrieved from a study of CD8 T cells in Susac syndrome. Random hexamers primed reverse transcription of roughly 0.5 to 1 ug RNA. The TCR beta CDR3 was amplified by immunoSEQ multiplex PCR across 54 Vbeta, 13 Jbeta. One entry per CDR3 protein results from TCRdb running MiXCR on the immunoSEQ multiplex PCR reads. The repertoire includes 65,000 to 85,000 distinct CDR3 sequences, over 85% of them detected once, and about 0.41% sits in the top ten. V dropped 1 base and J dropped 4 bases, with 10 bases sitting between them. CDR1 and CDR2 from the germline V gene are LNHNV and YYDKDF (reference sequence). The CDR3 sequence is 14 residues long.

The sequence was obtained from a human donor with Susac syndrome. The V and J genes are TRBV15 and TRBJ1-1, with D unclear. The sample consisted of CD8+ T cells from PBMCs. The CDR3 loop is CATSRGQVSTEAFF. For the CDR3, the DNA is TGTGCCACCAGCAGAGGCCAAGTTTCCACTGAAGCTTTCTTT.